This T cell receptor (beta chain) was sequenced for a study of monozygotic twins with inflammatory bowel disease. With the 5' RACE reads reprocessed, TCRdb shows one record per CDR3 protein and no DNA. The sample holds 350,000 to 400,000 distinct CDR3 sequences. Study outcomes and limitations: Clonotypes shared with others were fewer in IBD patients than in healthy twins, especially with disease activity. Different subtypes (of T cells) could not be told apart from one another. Against healthy co-twins, IBD patients had lower TCRbeta diversity (measured by inverse Simpson).

With respect to this clonotype: The antigen remains undetermined.

The specimen sequenced was blood. The source of this sequence is a human donor with ulcerative colitis or Crohn's disease, or a healthy co-twin of an affected twin (not recorded which).

CDR3 residues: CASTPTGFSEQYF. This sequence joins TRBV12-3 or TRBV12-4 and TRBJ2-7; absent DNA, TCRdb's TRBD1 call cannot be checked. CDR3 size: 13 residues.